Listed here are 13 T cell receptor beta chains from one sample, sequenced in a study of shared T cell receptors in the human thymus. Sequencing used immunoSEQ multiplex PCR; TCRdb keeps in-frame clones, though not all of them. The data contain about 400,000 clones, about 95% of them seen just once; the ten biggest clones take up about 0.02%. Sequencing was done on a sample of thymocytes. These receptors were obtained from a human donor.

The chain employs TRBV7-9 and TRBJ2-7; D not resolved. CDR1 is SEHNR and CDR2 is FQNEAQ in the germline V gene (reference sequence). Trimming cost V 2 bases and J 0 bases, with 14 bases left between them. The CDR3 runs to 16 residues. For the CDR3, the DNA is TGTGCCAGCAGCTTACCGGACGGATTGAGCTCCTACGAGCAGTACTTC. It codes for CASSLPDGLSSYEQYF.

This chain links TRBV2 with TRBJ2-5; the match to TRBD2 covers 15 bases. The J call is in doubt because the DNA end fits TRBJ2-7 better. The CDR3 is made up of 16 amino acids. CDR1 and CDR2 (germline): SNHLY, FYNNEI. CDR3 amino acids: CASSLFGTSGRYEQYF. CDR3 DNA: TGTGCCAGCAGTCTCTTCGGGACTAGCGGGAGGTACGAGCAGTACTTC.

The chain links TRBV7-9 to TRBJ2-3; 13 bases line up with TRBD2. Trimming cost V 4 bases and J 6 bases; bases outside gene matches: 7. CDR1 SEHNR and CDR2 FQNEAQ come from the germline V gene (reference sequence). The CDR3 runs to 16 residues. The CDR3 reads CASSYPGLAGDDTQYF. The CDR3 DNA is TGTGCCAGCAGCTACCCCGGACTAGCGGGAGACGATACGCAGTATTTT.

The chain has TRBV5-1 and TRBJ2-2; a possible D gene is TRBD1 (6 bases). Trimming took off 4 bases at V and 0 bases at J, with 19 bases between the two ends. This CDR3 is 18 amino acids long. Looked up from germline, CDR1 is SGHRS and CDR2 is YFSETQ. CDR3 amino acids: CASSTLGRGLSNTGELFF. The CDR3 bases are TGCGCCAGCAGCACCCTGGGCAGGGGCCTATCGAACACCGGGGAGCTGTTTTTT. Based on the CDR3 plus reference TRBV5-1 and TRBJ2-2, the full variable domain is KAGVTQTPRYLIKTRGQQVTLSCSPISGHRSVSWYQQTPGQGLQFLFEYFSETQRNKGNFPGRFSGRQFSNSRSEMNVSTLELGDSALYLCASSTLGRGLSNTGELFFGEGSRLTVL.

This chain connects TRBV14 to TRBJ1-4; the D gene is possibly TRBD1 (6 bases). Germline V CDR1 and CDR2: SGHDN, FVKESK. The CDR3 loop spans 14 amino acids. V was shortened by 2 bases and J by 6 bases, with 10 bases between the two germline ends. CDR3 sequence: CASSQRGTDEKLFF. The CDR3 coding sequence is TGTGCCAGCAGCCAAAGGGGGACCGATGAAAAACTGTTTTTT.

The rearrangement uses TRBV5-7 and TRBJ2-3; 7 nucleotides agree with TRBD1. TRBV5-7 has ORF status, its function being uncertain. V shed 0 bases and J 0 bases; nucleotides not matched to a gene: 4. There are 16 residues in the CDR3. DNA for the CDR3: TGTGCCAGCAGCTTGGAGGGGGCGCCGAGCACAGATACGCAGTATTTT. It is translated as CASSLEGAPSTDTQYF.

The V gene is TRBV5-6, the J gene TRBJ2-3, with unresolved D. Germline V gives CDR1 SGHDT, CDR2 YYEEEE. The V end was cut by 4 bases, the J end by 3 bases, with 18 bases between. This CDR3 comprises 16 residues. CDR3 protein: CASSLTYFDATDTQYF. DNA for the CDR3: TGTGCCAGCAGCCTAACGTACTTTGATGCGACAGATACGCAGTATTTT.

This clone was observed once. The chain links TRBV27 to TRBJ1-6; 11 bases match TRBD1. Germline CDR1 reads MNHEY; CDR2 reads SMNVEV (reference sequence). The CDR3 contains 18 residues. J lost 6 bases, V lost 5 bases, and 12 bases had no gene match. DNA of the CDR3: TGTGCCAGCAGTCGGACAGGGGGCGATTTTAGTTTTAATTCACCCCTCCACTTT. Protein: CASSRTGGDFSFNSPLHF.

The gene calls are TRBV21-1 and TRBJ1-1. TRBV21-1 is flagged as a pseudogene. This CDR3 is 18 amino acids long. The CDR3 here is CASSKSEAKASTGTEAFF. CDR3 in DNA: TGTGCCAGCAGCAAATCTGAAGCTAAGGCCTCAACGGGGACTGAAGCTTTCTTT.

The CDR3 is CASSLDRVTDTQYF. The CDR3 DNA follows: TGTGCCAGCTCACTTGACAGGGTCACAGATACGCAGTATTTT. This rearrangement joins TRBV18 to TRBJ2-3; 7 nucleotides line up with TRBD1. V trimming: 4 bases; J trimming: 2 bases; junction bases outside the gene matches: 3. Per germline, CDR1 KGHSH and CDR2 LQKENI. The CDR3 has 14 residues.

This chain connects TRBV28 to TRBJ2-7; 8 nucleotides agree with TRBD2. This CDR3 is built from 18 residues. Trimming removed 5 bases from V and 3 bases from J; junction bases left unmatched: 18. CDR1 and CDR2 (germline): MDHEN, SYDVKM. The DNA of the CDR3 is TGTGCCAGCAGTCCCACAACAACTAGCGGCGGCGTATGCTACGAGCAGTACTTC. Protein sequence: CASSPTTTSGGVCYEQYF.

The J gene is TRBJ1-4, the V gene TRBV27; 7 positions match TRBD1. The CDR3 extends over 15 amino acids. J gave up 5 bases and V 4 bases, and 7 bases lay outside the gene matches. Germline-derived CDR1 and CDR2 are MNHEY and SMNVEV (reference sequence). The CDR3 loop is CASSYRTGGNEKLFF. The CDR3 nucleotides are TGTGCCAGCAGTTACCGGACAGGTGGAAATGAAAAACTGTTTTTT.

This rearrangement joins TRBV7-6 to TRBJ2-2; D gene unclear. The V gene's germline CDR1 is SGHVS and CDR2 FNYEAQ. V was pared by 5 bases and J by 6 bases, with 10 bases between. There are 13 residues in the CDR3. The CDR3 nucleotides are TGTGCCAGCAGCCCTAGTTTCCCCGGGGAGCTGTTTTTT. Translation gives CASSPSFPGELFF.